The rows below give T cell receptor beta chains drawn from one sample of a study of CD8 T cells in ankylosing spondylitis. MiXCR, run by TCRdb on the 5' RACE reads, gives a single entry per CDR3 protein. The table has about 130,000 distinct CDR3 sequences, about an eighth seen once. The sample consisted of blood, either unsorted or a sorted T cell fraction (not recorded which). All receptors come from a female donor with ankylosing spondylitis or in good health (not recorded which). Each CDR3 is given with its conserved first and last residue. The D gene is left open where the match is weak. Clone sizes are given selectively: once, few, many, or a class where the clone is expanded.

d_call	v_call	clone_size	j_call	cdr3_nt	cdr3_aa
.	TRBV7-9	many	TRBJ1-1	TGTGCCAGCAGCTACCCCGGGGGATCGGTCACTGAAGCTTTCTTT	CASSYPGGSVTEAFF
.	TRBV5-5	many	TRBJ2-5	TGTGCCAGCAGCTTGGGAACAGAACAAGAGACCCAGTACTTC	CASSLGTEQETQYF
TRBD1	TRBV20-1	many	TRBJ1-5	TGCAGTGCTAGTCGGACAGGACCCAATCAGCCCCAGCATTTT	CSASRTGPNQPQHF
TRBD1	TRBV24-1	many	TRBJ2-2	TGTGCCACCAGTGACCTGGGACAGGCAGGTACCGGGGAGCTGTTTTTT	CATSDLGQAGTGELFF
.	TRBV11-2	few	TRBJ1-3	TGTGCCAGCAGCTTAGGAGCCCGGGGAAACACCATATATTTT	CASSLGARGNTIYF
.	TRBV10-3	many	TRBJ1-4	TGTGCCATCAGTGAGGGGGAGGAAAAACTGTTTTTT	CAISEGEEKLFF
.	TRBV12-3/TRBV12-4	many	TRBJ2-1	TGTGCCAGCAGTCAGCTCCCGGGGTCCTCCTACAATGAGCAGTTCTTC	CASSQLPGSSYNEQFF
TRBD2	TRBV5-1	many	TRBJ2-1	TGCGCCAGCAGCTTGGTAACGGGAGGGCCTGGGGAGCAGTTCTTC	CASSLVTGGPGEQFF
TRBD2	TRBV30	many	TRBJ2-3	TGTGCCTGGAGTGTAGGCGCGGGGGGGCGCACAGATACGCAGTATTTT	CAWSVGAGGRTDTQYF
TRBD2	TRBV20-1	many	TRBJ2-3	TGCAGTGCTAGAGCCGGGACTAGCACCATAGATACGCAGTATTTT	CSARAGTSTIDTQYF
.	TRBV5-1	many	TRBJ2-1	TGCGCCAGCAGCTTGAGGCTTCGGGGCAATGAGCAGTTCTTC	CASSLRLRGNEQFF
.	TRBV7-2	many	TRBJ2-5	TGTGCCAGCAGCTTCACCTCGACAGGCCGGGAGACCCAGTACTTC	CASSFTSTGRETQYF
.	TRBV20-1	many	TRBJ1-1	TGCAGTGCTAGTTCGCCCCCCGAACTTGAAGCTTTCTTT	CSASSPPELEAFF
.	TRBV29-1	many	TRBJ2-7	TGCAGCGTGGGGGGGGGACAGACCTACGAGCAGTACTTC	CSVGGGQTYEQYF
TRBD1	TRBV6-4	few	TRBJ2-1	TGTGCCAGCAGTATGACAGGGGGCTGGAATGAGCAGTTCTTC	CASSMTGGWNEQFF
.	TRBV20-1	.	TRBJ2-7	TGCAGTGCCTATGACTGGGGGTCCTACGAGCAGTACTTC	CSAYDWGSYEQYF
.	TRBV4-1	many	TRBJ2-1	TGCGCCAGCAGCCGAGTGGAGAGCTCCTACAATGAGCAGTTCTTC	CASSRVESSYNEQFF
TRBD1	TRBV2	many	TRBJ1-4	TGTGCCAGCAGTGGAGGGGGCCACTCACCTAATGAAAAACTGTTTTTT	CASSGGGHSPNEKLFF
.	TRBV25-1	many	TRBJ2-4	TGTGCCAGCAGTCAACAGAGACAGGAGCTAGCCAAAAACATTCAGTACTTC	CASSQQRQELAKNIQYF
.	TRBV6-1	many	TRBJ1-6	TGTGCCAGCAGCGAGACCAGGAGGGACTATAATTCACCCCTCCACTTT	CASSETRRDYNSPLHF
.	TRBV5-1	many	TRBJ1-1	TGCGCCAGCAGCCTATGGGGGGGCAGTACTGAAGCTTTCTTT	CASSLWGGSTEAFF
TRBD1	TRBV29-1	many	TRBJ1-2	TGCAGCGTTGAAGAACAGGGGGCGAGGAAGGGCTACACCTTC	CSVEEQGARKGYTF
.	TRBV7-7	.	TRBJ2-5	TGTGCCAGCAGCTTAGCGTCGGTAAAAGAGACCCGGTACTTC	CASSLASVKETRYF
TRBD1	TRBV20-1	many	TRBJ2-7	TGCAGTGCTAGACAGTCCGGGACAGTCTACGAGCAGTACTTC	CSARQSGTVYEQYF
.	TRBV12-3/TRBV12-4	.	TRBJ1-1	TGTACCAGCAGTTTAGGGGGGGGAAACACTGAAGCTTTCTTT	CTSSLGGGNTEAFF
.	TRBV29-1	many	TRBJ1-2	TGCAGCGTTGAAAGGTCCAGGGATGGCTACACCTTC	CSVERSRDGYTF
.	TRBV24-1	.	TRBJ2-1	TGTGCCACCAGTGAGGTCGATCTGGCTAGGGGGGGAGAGCAGTTCTTC	CATSEVDLARGGEQFF
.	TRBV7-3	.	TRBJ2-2	TGTGCCAGCAGCCCCGTAAGGGTTGGCGGGGAGCTGTTTTTT	CASSPVRVGGELFF
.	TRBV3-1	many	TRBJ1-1	TGTGCCAGCAGCCAAGGGGTTATACGGGCTTTCTTT	CASSQGVIRAFF
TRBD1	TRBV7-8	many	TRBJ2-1	TGTGCCAGCAGCTTAGACAGGGGTAATGAGCAGTTCTTC	CASSLDRGNEQFF
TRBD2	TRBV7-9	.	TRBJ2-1	TGTGCCAGCAGCTTTCGGCGGGAGGTTGTTGAGCAGTTCTTC	CASSFRREVVEQFF
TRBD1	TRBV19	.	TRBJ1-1	TGTGCCAGTAGTCGACAGGGCATGGCTGAAGCTTTCTTT	CASSRQGMAEAFF
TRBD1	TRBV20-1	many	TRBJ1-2	TGCAGTGCTAGAGGACAGGGGGGAGGTGGCTACACCTTC	CSARGQGGGGYTF
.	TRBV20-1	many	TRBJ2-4	TGCAGTGCTAGTACGGGGGAAGCCAAAAACATTCAGTACTTC	CSASTGEAKNIQYF
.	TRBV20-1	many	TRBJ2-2	TGCAGTGCTAGAGACCGGTACTCCGGGGAGCTGTTTTTT	CSARDRYSGELFF
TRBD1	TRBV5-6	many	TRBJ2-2	TGTGCCAGCAGCAGACAGGGGCCCACCGGGGAGCTGTTTTTT	CASSRQGPTGELFF
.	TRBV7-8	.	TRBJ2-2	TGTGCCAGCACCCTTGTGAACGGGGAGCTGTTTTTT	CASTLVNGELFF
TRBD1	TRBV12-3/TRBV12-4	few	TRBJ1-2	TGTGCCAGCAGTTCCAGGGGGCAGGGGGGTGGCTACACCTTC	CASSSRGQGGGYTF
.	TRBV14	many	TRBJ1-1	TGTGCCAGCAGCCAGTCCTTCACTGAAGCTTTCTTT	CASSQSFTEAFF
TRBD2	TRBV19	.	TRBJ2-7	TGTGCCAGTAGAGGGGTAGCGGGAGACAGCTCCTACGAGCAGTACTTC	CASRGVAGDSSYEQYF
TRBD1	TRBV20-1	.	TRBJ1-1	TGCAGTGCCCACCGGGACAGGGAAGCTTTCTTT	CSAHRDREAFF